The present T cell receptor beta chain was sequenced within a study of cytomegalovirus exposure and HLA in healthy donors. Broader study findings: Most subjects' HLA-A and HLA-B alleles were reportedly predicted from TCR beta sequences.

As regards this clone: Its antigen is undetermined.

PCR amplification relied on 60 Vbeta primers (plus 13 Jbeta primers). Clones were sequenced by immunoSEQ multiplex PCR, and TCRdb holds only the in-frame ones, with some missing. The repertoire holds fewer than 200,000 clones, with approximately 90% as singletons. V lost 0 bases, J lost 7 bases, and 19 bases stayed unmatched. Germline CDR1 LGHNA, CDR2 YSLEER. This CDR3 is built from 19 residues. The specimen was PBMCs. The clonotype was recovered from a woman aged 25 to 39 in good health and CMV-seronegative. This chain links TRBV4-3 with TRBJ2-5; 8 nucleotides align to TRBD1. The DNA for the CDR3 is TGCGCCAGCAGCCAAGATTGGGAAGGACAGGGCTTGATTAAGGGGACCCAGTACTTC. It translates to CASSQDWEGQGLIKGTQYF.